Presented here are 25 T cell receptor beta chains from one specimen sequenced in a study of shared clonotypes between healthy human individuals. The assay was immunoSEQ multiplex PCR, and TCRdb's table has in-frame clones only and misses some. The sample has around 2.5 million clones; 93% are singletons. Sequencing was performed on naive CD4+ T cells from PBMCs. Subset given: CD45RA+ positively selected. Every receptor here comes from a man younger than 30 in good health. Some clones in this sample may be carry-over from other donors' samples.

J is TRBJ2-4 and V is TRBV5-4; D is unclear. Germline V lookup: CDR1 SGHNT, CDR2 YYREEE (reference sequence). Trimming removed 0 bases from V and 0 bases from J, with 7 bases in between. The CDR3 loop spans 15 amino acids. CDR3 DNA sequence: TGTGCCAGCAGCTTGGGGAGTCCAGCCAAAAACATTCAGTACTTC. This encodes CASSLGSPAKNIQYF. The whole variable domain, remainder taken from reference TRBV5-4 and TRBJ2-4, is ETGVTQSPTHLIKTRGQQVTLRCSSQSGHNTVSWYQQALGQGPQFIFQYYREEENGRGNFPPRFSGLQFPNYSSELNVNALELDDSALYLCASSLGSPAKNIQYFGAGTRLSVL.

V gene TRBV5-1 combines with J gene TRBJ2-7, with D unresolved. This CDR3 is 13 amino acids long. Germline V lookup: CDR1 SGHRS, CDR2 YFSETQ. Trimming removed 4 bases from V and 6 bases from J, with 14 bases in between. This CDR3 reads CASSPLMGTEQYF. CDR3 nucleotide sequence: TGCGCCAGCAGCCCCCTTATGGGAACCGAGCAGTACTTC.

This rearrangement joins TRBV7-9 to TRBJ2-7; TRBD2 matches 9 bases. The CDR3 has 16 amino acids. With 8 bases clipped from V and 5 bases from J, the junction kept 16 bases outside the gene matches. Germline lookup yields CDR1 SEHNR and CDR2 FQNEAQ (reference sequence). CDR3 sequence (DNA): TGTGCCAGCGGTCTTCTTTCTATTAGCGGGAGCAACGAGCAGTACTTC. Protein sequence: CASGLLSISGSNEQYF.

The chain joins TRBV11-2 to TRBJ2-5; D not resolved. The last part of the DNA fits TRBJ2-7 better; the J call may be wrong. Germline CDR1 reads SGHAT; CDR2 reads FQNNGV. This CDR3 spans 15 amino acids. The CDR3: CASSLSGTVSYEQYF. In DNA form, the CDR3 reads TGTGCCAGCAGCTTATCGGGCACCGTTTCCTACGAGCAGTACTTC.

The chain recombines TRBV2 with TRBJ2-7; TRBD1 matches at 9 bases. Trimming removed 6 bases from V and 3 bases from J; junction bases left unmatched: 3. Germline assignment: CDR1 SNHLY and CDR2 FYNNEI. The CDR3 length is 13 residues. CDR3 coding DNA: TGTGCCAGCAGGAGGGGACAGGGCTACGAGCAGTACTTC. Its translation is CASRRGQGYEQYF. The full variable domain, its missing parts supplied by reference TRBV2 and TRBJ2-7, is EPEVTQTPSHQVTQMGQEVILRCVPISNHLYFYWYRQILGQKVEFLVSFYNNEISEKSEIFDDQFSVERPDGSNFTLKIRSTKLEDSAMYFCASRRGQGYEQYFGPGTRLTVT.

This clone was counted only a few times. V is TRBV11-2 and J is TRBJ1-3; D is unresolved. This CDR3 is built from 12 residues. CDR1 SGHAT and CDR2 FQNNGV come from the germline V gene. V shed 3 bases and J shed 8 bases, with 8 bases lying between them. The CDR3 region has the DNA TGTGCCAGCAGCTTGAGGGTTGACACCATATATTTT. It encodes CASSLRVDTIYF.

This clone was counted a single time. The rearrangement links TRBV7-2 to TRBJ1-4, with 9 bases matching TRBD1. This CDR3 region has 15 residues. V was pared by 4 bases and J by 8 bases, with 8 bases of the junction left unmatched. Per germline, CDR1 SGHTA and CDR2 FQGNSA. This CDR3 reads CASSSFRDRAEKLFF. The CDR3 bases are TGTGCCAGCAGCTCATTCCGGGACAGGGCCGAAAAACTGTTTTTT.

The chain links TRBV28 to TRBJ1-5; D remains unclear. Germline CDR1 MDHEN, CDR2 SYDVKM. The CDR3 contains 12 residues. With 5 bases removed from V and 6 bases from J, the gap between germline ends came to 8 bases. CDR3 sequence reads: CASSANFQPQHF. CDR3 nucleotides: TGTGCCAGCAGTGCCAATTTTCAGCCCCAGCATTTT.

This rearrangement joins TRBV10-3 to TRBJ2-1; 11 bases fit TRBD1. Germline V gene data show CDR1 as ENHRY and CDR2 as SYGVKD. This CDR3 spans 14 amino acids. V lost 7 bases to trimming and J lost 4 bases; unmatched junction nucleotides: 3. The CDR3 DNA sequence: TGTGCCATCAATGGACAGGGGGCTTACAATGAGCAGTTCTTC. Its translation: CAINGQGAYNEQFF.

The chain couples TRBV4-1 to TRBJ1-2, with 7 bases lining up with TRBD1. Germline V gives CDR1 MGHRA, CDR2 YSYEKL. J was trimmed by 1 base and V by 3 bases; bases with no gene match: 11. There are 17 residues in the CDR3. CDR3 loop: CASSHSPGTDLNYGYTF. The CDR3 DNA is TGCGCCAGCAGCCATAGCCCTGGGACAGACCTTAACTATGGCTACACCTTC.

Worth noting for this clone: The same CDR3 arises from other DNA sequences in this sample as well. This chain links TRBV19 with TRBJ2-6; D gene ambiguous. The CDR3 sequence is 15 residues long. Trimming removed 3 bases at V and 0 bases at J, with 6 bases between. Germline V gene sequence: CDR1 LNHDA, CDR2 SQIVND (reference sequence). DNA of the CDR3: TGTGCCAGTAGTATGGGTGGCTCTGGGGCCAACGTCCTGACTTTC. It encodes CASSMGGSGANVLTF.

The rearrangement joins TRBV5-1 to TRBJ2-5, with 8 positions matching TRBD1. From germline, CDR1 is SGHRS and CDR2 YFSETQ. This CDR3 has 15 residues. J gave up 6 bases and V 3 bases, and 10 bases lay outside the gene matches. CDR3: CASSSLGQGGKTQYF. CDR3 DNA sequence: TGCGCCAGCAGCTCCCTTGGACAGGGTGGAAAGACCCAGTACTTC.

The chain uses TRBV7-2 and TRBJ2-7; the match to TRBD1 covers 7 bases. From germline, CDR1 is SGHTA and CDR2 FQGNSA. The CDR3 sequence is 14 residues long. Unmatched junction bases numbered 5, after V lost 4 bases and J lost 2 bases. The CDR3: CASSSQTGAYEQYF. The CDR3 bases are TGTGCCAGCAGCTCCCAAACAGGGGCCTACGAGCAGTACTTC.

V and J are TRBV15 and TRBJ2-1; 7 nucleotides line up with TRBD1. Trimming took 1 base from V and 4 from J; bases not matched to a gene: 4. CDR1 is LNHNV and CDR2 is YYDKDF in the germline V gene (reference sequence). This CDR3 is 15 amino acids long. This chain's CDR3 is CATSRGRGLYNEQFF. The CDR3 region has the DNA TGTGCCACCAGCAGAGGTAGGGGGCTTTACAATGAGCAGTTCTTC.

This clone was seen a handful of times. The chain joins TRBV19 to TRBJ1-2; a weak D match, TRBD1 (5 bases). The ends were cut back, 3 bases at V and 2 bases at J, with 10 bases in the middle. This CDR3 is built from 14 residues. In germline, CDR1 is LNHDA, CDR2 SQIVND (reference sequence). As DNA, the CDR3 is TGTGCCAGTAGTATGCAGCAGGGAAACTATGGCTACACCTTC. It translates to CASSMQQGNYGYTF.

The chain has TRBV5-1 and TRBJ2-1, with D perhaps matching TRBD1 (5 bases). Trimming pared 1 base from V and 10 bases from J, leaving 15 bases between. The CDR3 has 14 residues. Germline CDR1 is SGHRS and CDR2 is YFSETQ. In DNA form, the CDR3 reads TGCGCCAGCAGCTTGATACAGGCCTCAGGGGAGCAGTTCTTC. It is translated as CASSLIQASGEQFF.

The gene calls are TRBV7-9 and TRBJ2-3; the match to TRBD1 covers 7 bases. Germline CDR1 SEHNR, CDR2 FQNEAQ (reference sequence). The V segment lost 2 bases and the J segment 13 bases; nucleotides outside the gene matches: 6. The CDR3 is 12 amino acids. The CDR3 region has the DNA TGTGCCAGCAGCTTACCGACAGGGTCGGAGTATTTT. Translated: CASSLPTGSEYF.

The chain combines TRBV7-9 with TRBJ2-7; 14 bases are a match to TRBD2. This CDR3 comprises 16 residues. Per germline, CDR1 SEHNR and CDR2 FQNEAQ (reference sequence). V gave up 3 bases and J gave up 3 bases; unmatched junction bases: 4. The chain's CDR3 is CASSFAGTSGSYEQYF. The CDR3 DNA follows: TGTGCCAGCAGCTTTGCCGGGACTAGCGGGAGCTACGAGCAGTACTTC. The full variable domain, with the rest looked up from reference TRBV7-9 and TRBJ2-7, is DTGVSQNPRHKITKRGQNVTFRCDPISEHNRLYWYRQTLGQGPEFLTYFQNEAQLEKSRLLSDRFSAERPKGSFSTLEIQRTEQGDSAMYLCASSFAGTSGSYEQYFGPGTRLTVT.

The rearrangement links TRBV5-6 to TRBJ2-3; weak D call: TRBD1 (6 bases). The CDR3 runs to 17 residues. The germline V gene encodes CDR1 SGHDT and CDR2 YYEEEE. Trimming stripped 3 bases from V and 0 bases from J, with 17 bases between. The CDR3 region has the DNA TGTGCCAGCAGCTGGGGGCCGGGACAACAAAGCACAGATACGCAGTATTTT. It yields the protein CASSWGPGQQSTDTQYF. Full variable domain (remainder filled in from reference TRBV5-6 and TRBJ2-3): DAGVTQSPTHLIKTRGQQVTLRCSPKSGHDTVSWYQQALGQGPQFIFQYYEEEERQRGNFPDRFSGHQFPNYSSELNVNALLLGDSALYLCASSWGPGQQSTDTQYFGPGTRLTVL.

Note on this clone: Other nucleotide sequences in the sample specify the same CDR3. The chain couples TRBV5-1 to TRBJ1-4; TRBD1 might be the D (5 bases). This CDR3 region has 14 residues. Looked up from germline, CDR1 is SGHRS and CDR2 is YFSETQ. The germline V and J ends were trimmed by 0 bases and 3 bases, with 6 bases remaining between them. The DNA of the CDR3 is TGCGCCAGCAGCTTGGGGGGGTCTAATGAAAAACTGTTTTTT. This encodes CASSLGGSNEKLFF.

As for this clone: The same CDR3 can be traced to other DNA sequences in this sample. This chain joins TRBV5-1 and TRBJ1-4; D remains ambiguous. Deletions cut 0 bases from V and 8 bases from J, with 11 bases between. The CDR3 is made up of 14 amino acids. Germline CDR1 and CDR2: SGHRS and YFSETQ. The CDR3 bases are TGCGCCAGCAGCTTGGAGTGGGGAGGCGAAAAACTGTTTTTT. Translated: CASSLEWGGEKLFF.

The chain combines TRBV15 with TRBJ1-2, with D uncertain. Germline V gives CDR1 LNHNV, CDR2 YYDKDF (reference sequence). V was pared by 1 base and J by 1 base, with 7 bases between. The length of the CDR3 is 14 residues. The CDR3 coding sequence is TGTGCCACCAGCAGAGGACACAATAACTATGGCTACACCTTC. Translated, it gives CATSRGHNNYGYTF.

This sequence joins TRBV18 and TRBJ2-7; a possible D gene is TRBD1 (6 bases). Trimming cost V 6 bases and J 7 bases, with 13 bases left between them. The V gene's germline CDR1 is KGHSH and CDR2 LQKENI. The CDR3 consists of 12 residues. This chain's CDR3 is CASSQQDREQYF. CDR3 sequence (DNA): TGTGCCAGCTCGCAACAGGACAGAGAGCAGTACTTC.

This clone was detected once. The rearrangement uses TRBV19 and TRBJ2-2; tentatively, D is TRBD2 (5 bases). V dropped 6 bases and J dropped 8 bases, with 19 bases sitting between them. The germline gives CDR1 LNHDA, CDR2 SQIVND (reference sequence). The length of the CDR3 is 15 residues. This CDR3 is CASRRLDFSWGELFF. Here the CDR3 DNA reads TGTGCCAGTAGAAGACTGGACTTTTCTTGGGGGGAGCTGTTTTTT.

In nucleotides, the CDR3 is TGTGCCAGCAGCTCCCAGGGGCCGACGAGGGGCGAGCAGTTCTTC. This encodes CASSSQGPTRGEQFF. The chain links TRBV7-9 to TRBJ2-1; perhaps TRBD1 as D (6 bases). The CDR3 sequence is 15 residues long. The ends were cut back, 4 bases at V and 10 bases at J, with 20 bases in the middle. Germline V gives CDR1 SEHNR, CDR2 FQNEAQ (reference sequence).